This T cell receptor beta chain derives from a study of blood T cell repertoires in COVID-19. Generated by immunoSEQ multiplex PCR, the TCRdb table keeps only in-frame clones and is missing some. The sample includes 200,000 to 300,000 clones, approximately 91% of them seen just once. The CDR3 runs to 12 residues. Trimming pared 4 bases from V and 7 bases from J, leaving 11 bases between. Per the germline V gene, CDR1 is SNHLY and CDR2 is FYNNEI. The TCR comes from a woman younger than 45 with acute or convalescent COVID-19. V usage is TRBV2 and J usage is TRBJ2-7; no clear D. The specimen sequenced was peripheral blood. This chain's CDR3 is CASSAVQAEQYF. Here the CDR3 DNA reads TGTGCCAGCAGTGCAGTCCAGGCTGAGCAGTACTTC.